Each of the 30 T cell receptor beta chains below was sequenced from the same sample in a study of shared clonotypes between healthy human individuals. Cells designated naive CD8 were CD45RO-negative and were positively selected for CCR7, with terminally differentiated effector memory CD45RA+ cells excluded. The protocol was immunoSEQ multiplex PCR, while the TCRdb copy is restricted to in-frame clones and leaves out a portion. The sample holds 2 million to 2.5 million clones, roughly 91% seen once. The sequenced sample consisted of naive CD8+ T cells from PBMCs. These TCRs come from a man aged 18 to 30 in good health. Some clones in this sample may be carry-over from other donors' samples.

V gene TRBV28 combines with J gene TRBJ1-1; D perhaps matches TRBD1 (5 bases). Germline CDR1 and CDR2: MDHEN and SYDVKM. V was clipped by 1 base and J by 8 bases, with 14 bases between them. CDR3 size: 14 residues. The CDR3 spells CASSLLNQGTEAFF. The CDR3 coding sequence is TGTGCCAGCAGTTTATTGAACCAGGGAACGGAAGCTTTCTTT.

V gene TRBV6-1 combines with J gene TRBJ2-7, with 7 bases aligning to TRBD2. V lost 0 bases, J lost 2 bases, and 13 bases stayed unmatched. This CDR3 contains 18 residues. Germline V gene data show CDR1 as MNHNS and CDR2 as SASEGT. CDR3 nucleotides: TGTGCCAGCAGTGAAGCTCGACTCAGGGCCAGCGGGGCCTACGAGCAGTACTTC. Amino acids: CASSEARLRASGAYEQYF.

This clone was recorded only once. The chain links TRBV9 to TRBJ2-7, with TRBD1 matching over 7 bases. V dropped 3 bases and J dropped 0; count of bases not matched to a gene: 9. The CDR3 totals 16 residues. From germline, CDR1 is SGDLS and CDR2 YYNGEE. The CDR3 loop is CASSATTGDPSYEQYF. The DNA for the CDR3 is TGTGCCAGCAGCGCCACAACAGGGGATCCCTCCTACGAGCAGTACTTC.

J is TRBJ2-5 and V is TRBV7-3; perhaps TRBD2 as D (5 bases). The V end was cut by 9 bases, the J end by 1 base, with 18 bases between. Germline-derived CDR1 and CDR2 are SGHTA and FQGTGA. The CDR3 is made up of 15 amino acids. The CDR3 reads CARWVERPIQETQYF. The CDR3 DNA follows: TGTGCCAGGTGGGTGGAGCGGCCAATCCAAGAGACCCAGTACTTC.

The sample holds one count of this clone. V and J are TRBV27 and TRBJ2-1, with 10 nucleotides matching TRBD1. Unmatched junction bases numbered 10, after V lost 4 bases and J lost 10 bases. The CDR3 length is 15 residues. The V gene's germline CDR1 is MNHEY and CDR2 SMNVEV (reference sequence). The CDR3 DNA reads TGTGCCAGCAGTTCTCCCGGGACAGGGGTGTGGGAGCAGTTCTTC. Its translation: CASSSPGTGVWEQFF.

The chain employs TRBV7-9 and TRBJ2-7; no reliable D call. Germline lookup yields CDR1 SEHNR and CDR2 FQNEAQ (reference sequence). The CDR3 contains 13 residues. The V end was cut by 1 base, the J end by 5 bases, with 9 bases between. The CDR3 spells CASSLVVRDEQYF. For the CDR3, the DNA is TGTGCCAGCAGCTTAGTTGTCCGGGACGAGCAGTACTTC.

The chain has TRBV5-1 and TRBJ2-7; 11 positions agree with TRBD1. Germline loops: CDR1 SGHRS, CDR2 YFSETQ. V shed 4 bases and J 4 bases; nucleotides not matched to a gene: 7. CDR3 size: 15 residues. CDR3 bases: TGCGCCAGCAGCAAGGAGGACAGGGGGCTGTACGAGCAGTACTTC. Residues: CASSKEDRGLYEQYF.

This chain uses TRBV18 with TRBJ2-7, with D unresolved. Germline V gene sequence: CDR1 KGHSH, CDR2 LQKENI. This CDR3 contains 14 residues. Trimming cost V 3 bases and J 2 bases, with 11 bases left between them. CDR3 loop: CASSPSRRPYEQYF. CDR3 coding DNA: TGTGCCAGCTCACCTTCCAGGCGGCCCTACGAGCAGTACTTC.

The gene calls are TRBV6-1 and TRBJ1-3; D is undetermined. CDR3 length: 16 amino acids. Germline V gene sequence: CDR1 MNHNS, CDR2 SASEGT. The germline V and J ends were trimmed by 1 base and 0 bases, with 10 bases remaining between them. Written as DNA, the CDR3 is TGTGCCAGCAGTGAAGAAGCAGAGGGCTCTGGAAACACCATATATTTT. This encodes CASSEEAEGSGNTIYF.

The rearrangement uses TRBV6-1 and TRBJ2-7; D is undetermined. Germline-derived CDR1 and CDR2 are MNHNS and SASEGT. V lost 1 base to trimming and J lost 0 bases, with 10 bases between them. This CDR3 spans 15 amino acids. CDR3 protein: CASSEGADLSYEQYF. In DNA, the CDR3 is TGTGCCAGCAGTGAAGGGGCGGATCTCTCCTACGAGCAGTACTTC.

As regards this clone: The same CDR3 can be traced to other DNA sequences in this sample. CDR3 sequence reads: CASSLGYNEQFF. As DNA, the CDR3 is TGTGCCAGCAGCCTAGGATACAATGAGCAGTTCTTC. The V gene is TRBV7-9, the J gene TRBJ2-1; no reliable D call. V lost 5 bases and J lost 4, with 6 bases in between. CDR1 and CDR2 from the germline V gene are SEHNR and FQNEAQ (reference sequence). This CDR3 is 12 amino acids long.

The V gene is TRBV4-1, the J gene TRBJ2-5, with D possibly TRBD2 on 5 matching bases. Trimming left V 1 base short and J 5 bases short, with 14 bases between. The CDR3 loop spans 15 amino acids. The germline V gene has CDR1 MGHRA and CDR2 YSYEKL. The CDR3 nucleotides read TGCGCCAGCAGCCAAGGTGTTACTAGGGCTGAGACCCAGTACTTC. Amino acids: CASSQGVTRAETQYF.

J is TRBJ2-2 and V is TRBV18; 15 positions match TRBD2. Germline trimming cut 6 bases from V and 5 bases from J; bases unmatched to any gene: 13. In germline, CDR1 is KGHSH, CDR2 LQKENI. The CDR3 has 19 amino acids. CDR3 nucleotide sequence: TGTGCCAGCTCGGAGACCAGGACTAGCGGGAGGGCCGGGACCGGGGAGCTGTTTTTT. Translating gives CASSETRTSGRAGTGELFF.

This chain connects TRBV5-1 to TRBJ2-5; 8 bases fit TRBD2. The V and J ends lost 0 bases and 2 bases, in that order; junction bases with no gene match: 9. The CDR3 is 17 residues long. Germline loops: CDR1 SGHRS, CDR2 YFSETQ. The CDR3 sequence is CASSLAGIAGLQETQYF. DNA for the CDR3: TGCGCCAGCAGCTTGGCCGGAATAGCGGGATTACAAGAGACCCAGTACTTC.

The V gene is TRBV4-1, the J gene TRBJ2-1; 9 nucleotides agree with TRBD2. V lost 1 base and J lost 9; bases outside the gene matches: 7. The CDR3 sequence is 15 residues long. Per germline, CDR1 MGHRA and CDR2 YSYEKL. As DNA, the CDR3 is TGCGCCAGCAGCCAAGTGGGCGGGAGGGCCGTTGAGCAGTTCTTC. It codes for CASSQVGGRAVEQFF.

The V call is TRBV19, the J call TRBJ2-3; D assignment may be TRBD1 or TRBD2 (5 bases each). V was clipped by 6 bases and J by 3 bases, with 16 bases between them. This CDR3 has 15 residues. CDR1 is LNHDA, CDR2 SQIVND, per germline (reference sequence). The CDR3 DNA follows: TGTGCCAGTAGCGCCGGGACGGCAGGTACAGATACGCAGTATTTT. Its translation is CASSAGTAGTDTQYF. The entire variable domain, with the rest obtained from reference TRBV19 and TRBJ2-3, is as follows: DGGITQSPKYLFRKEGQNVTLSCEQNLNHDAMYWYRQDPGQGLRLIYYSQIVNDFQKGDIAEGYSVSREKKESFPLTVTSAQKNPTAFYLCASSAGTAGTDTQYFGPGTRLTVL.

The chain joins TRBV7-9 to TRBJ2-1, with 12 bases that match TRBD2. The CDR3 consists of 16 residues. Unmatched junction bases numbered 9, after V lost 5 bases and J lost 7 bases. Germline lookup yields CDR1 SEHNR and CDR2 FQNEAQ (reference sequence). CDR3 bases: TGTGCCAGCAGCCCCCCCGGACTAGCGGGATTTAATGAGCAGTTCTTC. Translation gives CASSPPGLAGFNEQFF.

The chain is built from TRBV11-1 and TRBJ2-7; 9 nucleotides agree with TRBD1. The CDR3 has 14 residues. With V trimmed by 8 bases and J by 1 base, 6 bases remained unmatched. Germline CDR1 is SGHAT and CDR2 is FQDESV (reference sequence). The CDR3 DNA sequence: TGTGCCAGCTACCTCGGGACAGGGTCCTACGAGCAGTACTTC. Amino acid sequence: CASYLGTGSYEQYF.

This clone was observed a single time. This chain joins TRBV6-1 and TRBJ1-1; 7 nucleotides line up with TRBD1. The CDR3 has 15 residues. CDR1 is MNHNS and CDR2 is SASEGT in the germline V gene. Trimming at V came to 6 bases and at J to 5 bases, leaving 12 bases not matched to a gene. The CDR3 is CASRVYRGGETEAFF. The CDR3 DNA reads TGTGCCAGCAGGGTGTACAGGGGAGGAGAAACTGAAGCTTTCTTT.

The J gene is TRBJ2-2, the V gene TRBV30, with a tentative D call TRBD2 (6 bases). The CDR3 spans 14 residues. Germline CDR1 and CDR2: GTSNPN and SVGIG (reference sequence). The V and J ends lost 2 bases and 0 bases respectively, with 7 bases between them. CDR3 bases: TGTGCCTGGAGTTGGAGGGCGAACACCGGGGAGCTGTTTTTT. It yields the protein CAWSWRANTGELFF. Drawing the rest from reference TRBV30 and TRBJ2-2, the complete variable domain is SQTIHQWPATLVQPVGSPLSLECTVEGTSNPNLYWYRQAAGRGLQLLFYSVGIGQISSEVPQNLSASRPQDRQFILSSKKLLLSDSGFYLCAWSWRANTGELFFGEGSRLTVL.

This sequence joins TRBV30 and TRBJ2-1; 9 bases align to TRBD2. V gave up 3 bases and J gave up 14 bases; unmatched junction bases: 17. The CDR3 length is 15 residues. Germline loops: CDR1 GTSNPN, CDR2 SVGIG (reference sequence). Here the CDR3 reads CAWSRTSGPLSREFF. Written as DNA, the CDR3 is TGTGCCTGGAGCCGCACTAGCGGGCCTCTTTCCCGGGAGTTCTTC. Complete variable domain (other parts from reference TRBV30 and TRBJ2-1): SQTIHQWPATLVQPVGSPLSLECTVEGTSNPNLYWYRQAAGRGLQLLFYSVGIGQISSEVPQNLSASRPQDRQFILSSKKLLLSDSGFYLCAWSRTSGPLSREFFGPGTRLTVL.

This chain uses TRBV2 with TRBJ2-7; TRBD2 is a possible D gene (6 bases). Germline CDR1 is SNHLY and CDR2 is FYNNEI. This CDR3 is built from 12 residues. Trimming cost V 5 bases and J 4 bases, with 9 bases left between them. The CDR3 nucleotides read TGTGCCAGCAGTCGACTAGTATACGAGCAGTACTTC. It codes for CASSRLVYEQYF.

Notes on this clone: Other DNA sequences from this sample encode an identical CDR3 as well. This chain connects TRBV7-9 to TRBJ2-1, with a weak D call TRBD2 (5 bases). This CDR3 is built from 12 residues. The V end was cut by 4 bases, the J end by 9 bases, with 10 bases between. The germline V gene encodes CDR1 SEHNR and CDR2 FQNEAQ (reference sequence). This CDR3 reads CASSSGLGEQFF. The DNA for the CDR3 is TGTGCCAGCAGCTCCGGACTGGGTGAGCAGTTCTTC.

J is TRBJ2-1 and V is TRBV6-5; weak D call: TRBD2 (5 bases). Germline V gene sequence: CDR1 MNHEY, CDR2 SVGAGI. The CDR3 consists of 15 residues. Trimming cost V 0 bases and J 5 bases, with 11 bases left between them. Here the CDR3 reads CASSYSAESHNEQFF. The CDR3 nucleotides are TGTGCCAGCAGTTACTCAGCGGAGTCCCACAATGAGCAGTTCTTC.

Points on this clone: Within the sample, other DNA sequences also encode this same CDR3. The genes are TRBV9 and TRBJ2-7; D gene unclear. The ends were cut back, 0 bases at V and 0 bases at J, with 7 bases in the middle. This CDR3 contains 14 residues. Germline V gives CDR1 SGDLS, CDR2 YYNGEE. CDR3 DNA sequence: TGTGCCAGCAGCGTAGACCGGAACTCCTACGAGCAGTACTTC. This translates into CASSVDRNSYEQYF.

The chain uses TRBV27 and TRBJ2-7, with 12 bases identical to TRBD2. Germline assignment: CDR1 MNHEY and CDR2 SMNVEV (reference sequence). The CDR3 sequence is 14 residues long. V gave up 8 bases and J gave up 6 bases; unmatched junction bases: 8. The CDR3 sequence is CASGTSGRYGEQYF. CDR3 DNA: TGTGCCAGCGGAACTAGCGGGAGGTATGGCGAGCAGTACTTC.

The J gene is TRBJ2-7, the V gene TRBV27; the D gene is possibly TRBD1 (6 bases). CDR1 and CDR2 from the germline V gene are MNHEY and SMNVEV (reference sequence). This CDR3 is 13 amino acids long. With 6 bases removed from V and 3 bases from J, the gap between germline ends came to 12 bases. CDR3 in DNA: TGTGCCAGCAGGGCGGACAGAGACTACGAGCAGTACTTC. Protein sequence: CASRADRDYEQYF.

CDR3 sequence: CASSFRGRPLAGQYF. DNA of the CDR3: TGTGCCAGCAGTTTCCGCGGACGACCACTAGCGGGGCAGTACTTC. V is TRBV28 and J is TRBJ2-7; 9 bases are shared with TRBD2. The CDR3 runs 15 residues. CDR1 and CDR2 from the germline V gene are MDHEN and SYDVKM. Trimming at V came to 3 bases and at J to 9 bases, leaving 12 bases not matched to a gene.

This chain connects TRBV6-5 to TRBJ1-1; 9 nucleotides agree with TRBD1. This CDR3 spans 14 amino acids. Trimming at V came to 4 bases and at J to 6 bases, leaving 6 bases not matched to a gene. Germline V CDR1 and CDR2: MNHEY, SVGAGI. CDR3 in amino acids: CASSSQGARAEAFF. In DNA form, the CDR3 reads TGTGCCAGCAGTTCACAGGGGGCCCGTGCTGAAGCTTTCTTT.

This chain connects TRBV10-3 to TRBJ1-1; no clear D gene. Germline values: CDR1 ENHRY, CDR2 SYGVKD. The CDR3 loop spans 14 amino acids. Trimming removed 8 bases at V and 4 bases at J, with 17 bases between. DNA of the CDR3: TGTGCCATCGCCCTAAAAGCCCAGATCACTGAAGCTTTCTTT. Translated, it gives CAIALKAQITEAFF.